These 4 T cell receptor beta chains share one sample of origin, sequenced in a study of tumor and adjacent non-tumor tissue in lung cancer (dated by TCRdb to 2017 to 2018). The method was multiplex PCR. Sequencer: Illumina HiSeq 2500. Following protocols modified from ARM-PCR, the researchers constructed TCRbeta libraries through three rounds of nested PCR with primers (Table S4). The public reads were run again by TCRdb, first through fastp at Q25 and then through MiXCR, and only productive beta chains were kept. Each entry merges the rows of one CDR3 protein and shows their most common DNA and genes. The sample yields about 80,000 distinct CDR3 sequences; around 80% were counted once. 50% to 65% of the sample rests with the top ten. RNA was extracted from bulk unsorted tissue and checked for quality with a NanoDrop ND-1000 and an Agilent 2100. Distant non-tumor tissue taken more than 3 cm from the tumor edge was used as the normal lung sample.

The sequencing input was distant non-tumor lung tissue. Every receptor here comes from a man aged 55 to 70 with non-small cell lung cancer.

The sample holds a few counts of this clonotype. The conserved final phenylalanine or tryptophan is absent from the CDR3, which likely points to a read error. This chain connects TRBV28 to TRBJ2-7; 14 nucleotides line up with TRBD2. The CDR3 has 17 residues. Looked up from germline, CDR1 is MDHEN and CDR2 is SYDVKM. For the CDR3, the DNA is TGTGCCAGCAGTTTATTTGGGACTAGCGGGAGACTCTACGAACAGTACCTC. This gives the protein CASSLFGTSGRLYEQYL.

To note about this clonotype: An end of the junction differs from the germline gene, which may be a read error. The chain has TRBV12-3 or TRBV12-4 and TRBJ1-4; possible D gene TRBD1, 5 bases. The CDR3 contains 15 residues. CDR3 DNA sequence: TGTGCCAGCAGTATCCCTATGGGGGTTCATGAAACACTGTTCTTT. Its protein is CASSIPMGVHETLFF.

The chain joins TRBV6-1 to TRBJ2-5; TRBD1 matches 8 bases. The germline gives CDR1 MNHNS, CDR2 SASEGT. With V trimmed by 5 bases and J by 4 bases, 12 bases remained unmatched. The length of the CDR3 is 16 residues. In DNA form, the CDR3 reads TGTGCCAGCAGTCAGAGACAGGGGAGCTTAGCAGAGACCCAGTACTTC. This encodes CASSQRQGSLAETQYF.

A remark on this clonotype: A read error may be the cause here, since a much bigger clone is one base away. The gene calls are TRBV28 and TRBJ1-5; 11 bases align to TRBD1. The ends lost 5 bases at V and 4 bases at J; junction bases unmatched: 13. The CDR3 extends over 18 amino acids. Germline CDR1 is MDHEN and CDR2 is SYDVKM. For the CDR3, the DNA is TGTGCCAGCAGTCCGCCAGGGGACAGGGGGGACGATAATCAGCCCCAGCATTTT. Protein: CASSPPGDRGDDNQPQHF.